The present T cell receptor (beta chain) was sequenced within a study of OX40 agonist ivuxolimab in advanced cancers. Study background: Antecedent anti-PD-1, anti-PD-L1 or anti-CTLA-4 therapy was permissible, with around 40% having received some.

The CDR3 covers 12 residues. The V gene lost 0 bases and the J gene lost 4 bases, with 3 bases spanning the gap. Germline V gene lookup returns CDR1 SEHNR and CDR2 FQNEAQ (reference sequence). The data were produced by immunoSEQ multiplex PCR, yet TCRdb's version contains in-frame clones alone and is incomplete. The table includes roughly 28,000 clones, around 88% detected once. This clone was recorded only once. Patients were excluded for autoimmune disease history or systemic immunosuppression. Patients had blood sampled at baseline and again on cycle 4 day 1 and cycle 7 day 1. This chain connects TRBV7-9 to TRBJ2-5; D is unclear. Here the sequenced sample was CD4+ or CD8+ T cells sorted from blood, taken in a trial of the OX40 agonist ivuxolimab. This receptor was taken from an adult with an advanced solid tumor such as melanoma, head and neck, liver or kidney cancer. CDR3 sequence: CASSLAAETQYF. CDR3 sequence (DNA): TGTGCCAGCAGCTTAGCGGCAGAGACCCAGTACTTC.